The entry below gives a single TCR beta chain sequence along with its context. The antigen it recognizes is unknown. Nothing much larger sits one base from this clone, and base qualities are not available. Ficoll-Paque density gradient centrifugation was the method used to isolate PBMCs. This entry belongs to a study of T-cell memory formation after mild COVID-19 (dated by TCRdb to about 2021). Broadly, across the study: Most TCR sequence clusters were specific to one of the two donors. Longitudinal TCRalpha and TCRbeta repertoire sequencing tracked T-cell clones expanding and contracting after mild COVID-19 in two donors. The cohort was made up of two young adult volunteers, one female and one male, who were previously healthy. The study at large found these results: Balanced CD4/CD8 phenotypes were observed for clones contracting from day 15 to 85, whereas a bias towards CD4+ was observed for a second wave of clones expanding from day 15 to 37. Some responding clones were detected in pre-infection memory, suggesting pre-existing cross-reactive memory T cells joined the SARS-CoV-2 response. Whether the second-wave clones peaking on day 37 were SARS-CoV-2 specific was not confirmed. Only two mild cases were covered by the study, and larger cohorts that include severe cases with pre-infection samples were considered necessary. Contracting CD4+ clones were found mainly in CM and EM memory subsets, while CD8+ clones were enriched in EMRA.

For sequencing, an Illumina NovaSeq 6000 was employed. cDNA libraries for TCRalpha and TCRbeta were prepared by 5'RACE using constant-segment primers, with sample barcodes and unique molecular identifiers added. Trizol reagent was used to extract RNA from every sample. Amplification of the libraries took two PCR steps, and the second step added a second sample barcode plus Illumina TruSeq adapters. Libraries were sequenced on an Illumina NovaSeq with 2 x 150 bp paired-end reads. The authors' analysis ran thus. Demultiplexing of reads and collapsing into UMI-guided consensus sequences were performed with migec v1.2.7. Using mixcr v2.1.11, the UMI consensuses were aligned to TRA and TRB V and J templates and assembled into clonotypes. A clonotype was counted as expanded or contracted only when both edgeR and NoisET called the clonotype significant, with the noise models trained on biological replicates. For edgeR calls, a false discovery rate-adjusted p below 0.01 and a log2 fold-change threshold of 1 were applied. As an exploratory analysis of dynamics, PCA with hierarchical clustering was applied to max-normalized trajectories of the 1000 most abundant clonotypes. Each responding clone was given a CD4 or CD8 phenotype based on the CD4+ and CD8+ repertoires, which had been sequenced separately. TCRdb reanalyzed the raw reads on its own, using fastp at Q25 for trimming and MiXCR for clone calling, and kept in-frame beta chains. Identical CDR3 proteins give one entry, which carries the most common genes and DNA. TCRdb, not the original authors, processed these V and J calls. Here the sample has fewer than 200,000 distinct CDR3 sequences; around 20% occur a single time. Roughly 4.3% of the sample lies in the top ten.

Looking up the germline V gene (reference sequence) yields CDR1 MNHNY and CDR2 SVGAGI. Germline trimming: 2 bases from V, 8 bases from J; junction bases outside gene matches: 5. The CDR3, from cysteine to phenylalanine, totals 14 residues. The read is trimmed to its CDR3 DNA, 42 bases read in frame from base 1. Recombination linked TRBV6-6 to TRBJ2-1; 8 junctional bases match TRBD2. The sample comprised PBMCs or a T cell subset sorted from them (not recorded which). This receptor was taken from a man aged 18 to 30 who had mild COVID-19 (a few samples of this study predate the infection). The sample titles of this study are shuffled in the database, so cell type and time point are left out; the donor was told from shared clones. The encoded CDR3 is CASSYAGGSYEQFF. The sequenced DNA: TGTGCCAGCAGTTACGCGGGGGGCTCGTATGAGCAGTTCTTC.